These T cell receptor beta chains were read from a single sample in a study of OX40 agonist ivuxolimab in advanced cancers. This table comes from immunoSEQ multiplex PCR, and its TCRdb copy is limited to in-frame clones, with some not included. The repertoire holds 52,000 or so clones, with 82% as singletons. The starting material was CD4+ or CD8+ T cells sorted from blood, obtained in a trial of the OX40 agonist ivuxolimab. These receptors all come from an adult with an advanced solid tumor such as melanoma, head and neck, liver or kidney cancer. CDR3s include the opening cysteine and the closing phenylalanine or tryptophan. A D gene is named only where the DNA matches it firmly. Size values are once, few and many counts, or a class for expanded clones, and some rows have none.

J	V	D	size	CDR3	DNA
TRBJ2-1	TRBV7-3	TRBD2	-	CASSMTSGSVEQFF	TGTGCCAGCAGCATGACTAGCGGGAGCGTGGAGCAGTTCTTC
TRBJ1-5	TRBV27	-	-	CASSLTPPGARSQPQHF	TGTGCCAGCAGTCTCACCCCCCCGGGGGCGCGAAGTCAGCCCCAGCATTTT
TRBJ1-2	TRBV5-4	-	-	CASSSTGNYGYTF	TGTGCCAGCAGCTCTACAGGGAACTATGGCTACACCTTC
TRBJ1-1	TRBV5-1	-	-	CASSRSPDRQNTEAFF	TGCGCCAGCAGCAGGTCCCCGGACAGACAGAACACTGAAGCTTTCTTT
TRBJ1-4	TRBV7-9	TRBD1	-	CASSLALRGREKLFF	TGTGCCAGCAGCTTAGCGCTTAGGGGGCGGGAAAAACTGTTTTTT
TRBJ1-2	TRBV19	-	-	CASSIGDTGRLRHGYTF	TGCGCCAGTAGTATTGGGGATACCGGACGGCTCAGACATGGCTACACCTTC
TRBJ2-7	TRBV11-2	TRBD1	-	CASTPRGQVLSYEQYF	TGTGCCAGCACCCCTCGGGGACAGGTCCTTTCCTACGAGCAGTACTTC
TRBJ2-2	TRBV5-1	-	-	CASSFEGLLNTGELFF	TGCGCCAGCAGCTTTGAGGGGCTTTTGAACACCGGGGAGCTGTTTTTT
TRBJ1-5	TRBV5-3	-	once	CASSSRPNQPQHF	TGTGCCAGCAGCTCCCGACCCAATCAGCCCCAGCATTTT
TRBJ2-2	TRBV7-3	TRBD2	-	CASSSGLAAYTGELFF	TGTGCCAGCAGCTCCGGACTAGCGGCCTACACCGGGGAGCTGTTTTTT
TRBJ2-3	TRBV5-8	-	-	CASSLFGVTDTQYF	TGTGCCAGCAGCTTGTTCGGGGTCACAGATACGCAGTATTTT
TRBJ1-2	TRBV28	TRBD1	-	CASTGGQGYGYTF	TGTGCCAGCACGGGGGGACAGGGCTATGGCTACACCTTC
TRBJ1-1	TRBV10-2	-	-	CASRDLLIVNTEAFF	TGCGCCAGCAGAGACCTTCTTATTGTGAACACTGAAGCTTTCTTT
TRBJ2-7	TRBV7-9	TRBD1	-	CASSKGTGDPYEQYF	TGTGCCAGCAGCAAAGGGACAGGGGACCCATACGAGCAGTACTTC
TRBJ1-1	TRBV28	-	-	CASSRPVGREAFF	TGTGCCAGCAGTCGGCCCGTAGGACGTGAAGCTTTCTTT
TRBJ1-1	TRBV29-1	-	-	CSVVGGTGTEAFF	TGCAGCGTTGTCGGGGGCACGGGCACTGAAGCTTTCTTT
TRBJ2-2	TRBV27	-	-	CASSLAGRTGNTGELFF	TGTGCCAGCAGTTTAGCGGGAAGGACAGGGAACACCGGGGAGCTGTTTTTT
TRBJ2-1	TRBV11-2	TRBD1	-	CASSRDRASSYNEQFF	TGTGCCAGCAGCCGTGACAGGGCAAGCTCCTACAATGAGCAGTTCTTC
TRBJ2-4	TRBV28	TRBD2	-	CASSLLAGADGIQYF	TGTGCCAGCAGTCTATTAGCGGGGGCTGACGGCATTCAGTACTTC
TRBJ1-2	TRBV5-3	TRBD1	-	CASSLGGQGAEGYTF	TGTGCCAGCAGCTTGGGAGGACAGGGGGCGGAAGGCTACACCTTC
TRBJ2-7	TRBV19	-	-	CASSPDKIAGGSEQYF	TGTGCCAGTAGTCCTGATAAAATAGCAGGGGGGTCCGAGCAGTACTTC
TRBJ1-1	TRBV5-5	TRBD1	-	CASGQGYTEAFF	TGTGCCAGCGGACAGGGCTACACTGAAGCTTTCTTT
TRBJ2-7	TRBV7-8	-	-	CASTLLGEQYF	TGTGCCAGCACCCTCCTCGGTGAGCAGTACTTC
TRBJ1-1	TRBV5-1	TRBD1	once	CASSLGQGEGNTEAFF	TGCGCCAGCAGCTTGGGACAGGGAGAGGGGAACACTGAAGCTTTCTTT